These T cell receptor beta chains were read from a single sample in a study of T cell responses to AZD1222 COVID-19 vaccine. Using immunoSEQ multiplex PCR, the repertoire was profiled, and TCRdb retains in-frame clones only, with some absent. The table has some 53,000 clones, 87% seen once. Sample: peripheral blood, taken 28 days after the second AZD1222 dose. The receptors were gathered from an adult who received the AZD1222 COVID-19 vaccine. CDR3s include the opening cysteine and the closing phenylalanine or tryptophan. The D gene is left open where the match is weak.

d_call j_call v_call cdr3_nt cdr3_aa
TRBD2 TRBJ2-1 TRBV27 TGTGCCAGCAGTTTGGGGACCGGGACTAGCGGCCCCAAGGAGCAGTTCTTC CASSLGTGTSGPKEQFF
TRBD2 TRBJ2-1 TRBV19 TGTGCCAGTAGTACCGGGACTAGCTTGGAGGGTGAGCAGTTCTTC CASSTGTSLEGEQFF
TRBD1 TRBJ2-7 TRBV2 TGTGCCAGTAATCAGGGGGCCTTCCCCTACGAGCAGTACTTC CASNQGAFPYEQYF
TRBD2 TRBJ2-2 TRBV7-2 TGTGCCAGCAGCTTAAGGGGCGGGAGAGCTACCGGGGAGCTGTTTTTT CASSLRGGRATGELFF
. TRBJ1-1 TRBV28 TGTGCCAGCAGTATAACCGGGCCTGAAGCTTTCTTT CASSITGPEAFF
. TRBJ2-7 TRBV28 TGTGCCAGCAGTTTCTACTACGAGCAGTACTTC CASSFYYEQYF
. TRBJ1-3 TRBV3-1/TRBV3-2 TGTGCCAGCAGCCAAGGTTGGGGAAACACCATATATTTT CASSQGWGNTIYF
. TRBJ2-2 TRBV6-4 TGTGCCAGCAGTAGCGGGAACACCGGGGAGCTGTTTTTT CASSSGNTGELFF
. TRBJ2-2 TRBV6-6 TGTGCCAGCAGTTACGCATCCGGGGAGCTGTTTTTT CASSYASGELFF
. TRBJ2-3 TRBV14 TGTGCCAGCAGCCAAGATCTCTGGGGTCCGGATACGCAGTATTTT CASSQDLWGPDTQYF